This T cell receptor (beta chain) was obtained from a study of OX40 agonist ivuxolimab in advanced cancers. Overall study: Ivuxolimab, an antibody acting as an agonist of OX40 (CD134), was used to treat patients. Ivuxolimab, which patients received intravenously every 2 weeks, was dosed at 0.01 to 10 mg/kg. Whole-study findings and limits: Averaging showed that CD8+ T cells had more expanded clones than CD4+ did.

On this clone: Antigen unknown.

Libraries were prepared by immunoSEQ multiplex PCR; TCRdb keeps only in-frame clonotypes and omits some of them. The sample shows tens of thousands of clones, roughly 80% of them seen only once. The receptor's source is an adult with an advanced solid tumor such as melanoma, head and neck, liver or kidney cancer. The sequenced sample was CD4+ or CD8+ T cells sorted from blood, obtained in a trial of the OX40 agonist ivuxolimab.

The CDR3 DNA follows: TGTGCCAGCAGTTGGACGGGGAACACTGAAGCTTTCTTT. Its translation: CASSWTGNTEAFF. The chain uses TRBV27 and TRBJ1-1; D is ambiguous. The V and J ends lost 4 bases and 1 base respectively, with 7 bases between them. The CDR3 spans 13 residues. Germline CDR1 and CDR2: MNHEY and SMNVEV (reference sequence).